This paragraph reports one T cell receptor beta chain. Its recognized antigen is unknown. Base qualities are not recorded, but no much larger clone differs from it by a single base. Each collaborating institution followed its own protocols to collect whole blood in K2EDTA tubes. For TCRbeta analysis, collaborator samples were shipped as frozen whole blood, as isolated PBMCs, or as DNA extracted from either sample type. This specimen belongs to a study of blood T cell repertoires in COVID-19 (TCRdb year 2020). Concerning the study at large: Samples covering the acute and convalescent phases of COVID-19 were provided by collaborators in the United States, Italy and Spain. The material from the prospective study consisted of cDNA or gDNA derived from T cells, B-cell-depleted T cells, or PBMCs. Deeply sampled blood TCRbeta repertoires from subjects exposed to, actively infected with, or recovered from COVID-19 were included in the dataset. The repertoires were released in a freely available public database intended as a resource for research on the immune response to SARS-CoV-2. Samples came from the ongoing ImmuneRACE study (first 160 participants) plus 1,254 subjects from 6 global collaborators. The sample metadata nearly always contained a de-identified subject ID, COVID-19 status, age in years and sex. Where HLA class I and class II types were available, the types were taken from metadata supplied by the sample provider, not from assay-based typing. Summary of the overall study and its limitations: The amount of clinical and demographic metadata varied by source and participant and was provided uncurated.

Ends trimmed: V by 2 bases, J by 3 bases; bases unmatched to a gene: 10. CDR1 and CDR2 are drawn from the germline V gene (reference sequence): LNHDA, SQIVND. The CDR3 goes from the cysteine to the phenylalanine over 17 residues. The only DNA kept is the CDR3, 51 bases in frame from the first base. The immunoSEQ Assay, a bias-controlled multiplex PCR, was used to amplify TCRbeta CDR3 regions from genomic DNA. The published analysis was carried out like this. The number of nucleated cells in each sample was estimated from the amplification of reference gene primers within the assay. Sequence reads were collapsed and filtered to measure the absolute abundance of every unique TCRbeta CDR3 rearrangement. For each sample, productive Simpson clonality was calculated as the square root of Simpson's diversity index across productive rearrangements. TCRdb mirrors the immuneACCESS table, restricted to in-frame sequences. Some clones are absent from its copies; in checked studies, under half trace to an unresolved V gene, and the reason for the others is unknown. V and J calls and clone size follow that table, whereas D and trimming were derived from the DNA. The sample includes 150,000 to 180,000 clones, with around 83% observed a single time. The ten largest make up about 29% of the sample.

The origin of this receptor is an older woman with acute or convalescent COVID-19. Sequencing input: peripheral blood. The chain links TRBV19 with TRBJ1-5; 7 of the junction bases match TRBD1. The CDR3 loop reads CASSIKLGQRANQPQHF. At the DNA level, the sequence is TGTGCCAGTAGTATAAAGTTGGGACAGAGGGCCAATCAGCCCCAGCATTTT.